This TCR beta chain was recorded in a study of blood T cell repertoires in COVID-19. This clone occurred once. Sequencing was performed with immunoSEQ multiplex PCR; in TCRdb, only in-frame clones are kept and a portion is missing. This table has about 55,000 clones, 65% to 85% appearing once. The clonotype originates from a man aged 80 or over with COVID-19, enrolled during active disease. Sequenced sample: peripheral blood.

CDR3 protein: CASSLKGEGGRYGYTF. In nucleotides, the CDR3 is TGTGCCAGCAGCCTTAAAGGCGAAGGGGGAAGATATGGCTACACCTTC. V gene TRBV21-1 combines with J gene TRBJ1-2; TRBD1, as called in the table, went unchecked against the DNA. TRBV21-1 is assigned pseudogene status. The CDR3 contains 16 residues.